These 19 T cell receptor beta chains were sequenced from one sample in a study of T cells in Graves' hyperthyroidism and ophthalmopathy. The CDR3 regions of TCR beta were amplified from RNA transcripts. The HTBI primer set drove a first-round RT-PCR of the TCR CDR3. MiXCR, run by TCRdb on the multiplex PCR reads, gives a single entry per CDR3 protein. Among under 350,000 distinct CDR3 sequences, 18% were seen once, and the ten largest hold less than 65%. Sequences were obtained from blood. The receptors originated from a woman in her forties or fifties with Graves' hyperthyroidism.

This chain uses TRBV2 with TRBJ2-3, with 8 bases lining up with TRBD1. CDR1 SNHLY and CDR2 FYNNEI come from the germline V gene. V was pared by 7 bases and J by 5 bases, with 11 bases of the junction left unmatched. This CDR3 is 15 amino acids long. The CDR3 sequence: CASTQTGARGDTQYF. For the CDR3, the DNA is TGTGCCAGCACTCAGACAGGGGCAAGAGGAGATACGCAGTATTTT.

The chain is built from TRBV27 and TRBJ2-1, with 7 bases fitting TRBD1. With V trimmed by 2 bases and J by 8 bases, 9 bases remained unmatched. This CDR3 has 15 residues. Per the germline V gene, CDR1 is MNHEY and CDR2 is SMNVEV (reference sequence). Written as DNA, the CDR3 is TGTGCCAGCAGTTTAAGGGGACAGCTTTTAGATGAGCAGTTCTTC. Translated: CASSLRGQLLDEQFF.

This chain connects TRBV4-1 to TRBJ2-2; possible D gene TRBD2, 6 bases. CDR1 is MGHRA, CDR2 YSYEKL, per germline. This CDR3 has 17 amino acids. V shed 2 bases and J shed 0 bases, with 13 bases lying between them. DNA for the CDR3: TGCGCCAGCAGCCAAACCTTAGCGGAGGCGAACACCGGGGAGCTGTTTTTT. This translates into CASSQTLAEANTGELFF.

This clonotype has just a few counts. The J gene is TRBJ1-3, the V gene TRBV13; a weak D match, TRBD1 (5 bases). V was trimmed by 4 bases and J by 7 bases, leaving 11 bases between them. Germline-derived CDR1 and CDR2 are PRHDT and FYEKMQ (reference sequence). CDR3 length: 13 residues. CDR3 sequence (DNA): TGTGCCAGCAGCTCAGACGGGGGGAACACCATATATTTT. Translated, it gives CASSSDGGNTIYF. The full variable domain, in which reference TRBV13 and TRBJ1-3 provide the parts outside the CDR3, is AAGVIQSPRHLIKEKRETATLKCYPIPRHDTVYWYQQGPGQDPQFLISFYEKMQSDKGSIPDRFSAQQFSDYHSELNMSSLELGDSALYFCASSSDGGNTIYFGEGSWLTVV.

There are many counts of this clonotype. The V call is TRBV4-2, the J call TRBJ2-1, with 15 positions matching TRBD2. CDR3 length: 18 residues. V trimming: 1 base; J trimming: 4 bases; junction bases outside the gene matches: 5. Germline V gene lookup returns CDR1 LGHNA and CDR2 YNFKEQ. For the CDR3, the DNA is TGTGCCAGCAGCCAAGGTCCCGGGACTAGCGGGGGGTACAATGAGCAGTTCTTC. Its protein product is CASSQGPGTSGGYNEQFF.

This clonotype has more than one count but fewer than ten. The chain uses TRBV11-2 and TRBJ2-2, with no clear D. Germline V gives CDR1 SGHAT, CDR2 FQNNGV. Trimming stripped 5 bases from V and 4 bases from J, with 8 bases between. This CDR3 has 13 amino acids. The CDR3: CASSPRVTGELFF. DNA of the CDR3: TGTGCCAGCAGCCCCAGAGTCACCGGGGAGCTGTTTTTT.

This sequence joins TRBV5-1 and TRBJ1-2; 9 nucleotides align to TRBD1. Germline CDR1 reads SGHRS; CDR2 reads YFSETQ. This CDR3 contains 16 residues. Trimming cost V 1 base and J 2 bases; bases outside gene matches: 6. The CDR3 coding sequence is TGCGCCAGCAGCTTGACGGGGGACAGGGCGAACTATGGCTACACCTTC. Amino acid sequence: CASSLTGDRANYGYTF.

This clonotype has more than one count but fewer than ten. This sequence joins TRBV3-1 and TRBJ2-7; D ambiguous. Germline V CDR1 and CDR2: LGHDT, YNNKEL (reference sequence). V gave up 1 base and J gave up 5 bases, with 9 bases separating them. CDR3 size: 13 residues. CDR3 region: CASSQGTLDEQYF. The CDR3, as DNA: TGTGCCAGCAGCCAAGGGACGTTGGACGAGCAGTACTTC.

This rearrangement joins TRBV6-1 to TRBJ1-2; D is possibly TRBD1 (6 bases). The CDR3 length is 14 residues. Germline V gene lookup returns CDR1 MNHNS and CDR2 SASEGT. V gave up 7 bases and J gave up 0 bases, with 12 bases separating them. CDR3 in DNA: TGTGCCAGCAAGGACAGAGAAGCTAACTATGGCTACACCTTC. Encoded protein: CASKDREANYGYTF.

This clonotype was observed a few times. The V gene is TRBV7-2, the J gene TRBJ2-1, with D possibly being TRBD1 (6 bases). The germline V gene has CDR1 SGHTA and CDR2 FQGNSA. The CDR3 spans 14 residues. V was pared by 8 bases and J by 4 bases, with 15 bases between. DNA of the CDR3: TGTGCCAGCCGCCGGACAGCGGAGTACAATGAGCAGTTCTTC. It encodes CASRRTAEYNEQFF. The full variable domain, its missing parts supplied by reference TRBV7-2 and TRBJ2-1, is GAGVSQSPSNKVTEKGKDVELRCDPISGHTALYWYRQSLGQGLEFLIYFQGNSAPDKSGLPSDRFSAERTGGSVSTLTIQRTQQEDSAVYLCASRRTAEYNEQFFGPGTRLTVL.

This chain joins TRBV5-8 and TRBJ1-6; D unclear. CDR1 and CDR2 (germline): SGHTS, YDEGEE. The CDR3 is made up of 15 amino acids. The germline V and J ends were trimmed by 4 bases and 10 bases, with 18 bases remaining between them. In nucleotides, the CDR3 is TGTGCCAGCAGCGGAGGACCGACCGATGGATCACCCCTCCACTTT. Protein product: CASSGGPTDGSPLHF.

The CDR3 protein is CASSHTEDIGSGELFF. CDR3 sequence (DNA): TGTGCCAGCAGCCACACTGAAGATATTGGATCCGGGGAGCTGTTTTTT. The V call is TRBV9, the J call TRBJ2-2; D not resolved. CDR1 is SGDLS, CDR2 YYNGEE, per germline. V lost 4 bases, J lost 6 bases, and 19 bases lay in between. The CDR3 has 16 amino acids.

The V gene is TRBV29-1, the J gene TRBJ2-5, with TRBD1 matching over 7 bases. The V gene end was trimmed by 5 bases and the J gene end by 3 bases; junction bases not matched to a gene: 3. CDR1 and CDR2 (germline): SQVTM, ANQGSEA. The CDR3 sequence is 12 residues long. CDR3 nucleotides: TGCAGCGTTTGGACAGGAAAAGAGACCCAGTACTTC. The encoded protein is CSVWTGKETQYF.

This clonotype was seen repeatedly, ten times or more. CDR3 sequence reads: CASSEDRGNYGYTF. The CDR3 coding sequence is TGTGCCAGCAGTGAAGACAGGGGAAACTATGGCTACACCTTC. The V call is TRBV6-1, the J call TRBJ1-2; TRBD1 matches 7 bases. Germline CDR1 MNHNS, CDR2 SASEGT. CDR3 size: 14 residues. The junction had 1 base not matched to a gene; V was cut back by 1 base and J by 2 bases.

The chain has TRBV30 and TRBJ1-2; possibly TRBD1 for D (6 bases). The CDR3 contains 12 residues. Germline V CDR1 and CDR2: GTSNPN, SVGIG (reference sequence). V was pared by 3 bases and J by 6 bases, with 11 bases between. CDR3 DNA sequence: TGTGCCTGGAGCCAAGGGGGGAATGGCTACACCTTC. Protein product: CAWSQGGNGYTF.

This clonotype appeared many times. CDR3 amino acids: CASSFGLATDTQYF. DNA for the CDR3: TGTGCCAGCAGTTTTGGACTTGCCACAGATACGCAGTATTTT. This sequence joins TRBV27 and TRBJ2-3, with a possible D match to TRBD2 (5 bases). The V gene's germline CDR1 is MNHEY and CDR2 SMNVEV (reference sequence). V gave up 3 bases and J gave up 2 bases, with 9 bases separating them. The CDR3 totals 14 residues.

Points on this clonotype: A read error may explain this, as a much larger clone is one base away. CDR3 sequence reads: CASSSPGRESRREQYF. The DNA of the CDR3 is TGTGCCAGTAGTTCCCCTGGGCGGGAGTCACGGAGGGAGCAGTACTTC. The chain is built from TRBV19 and TRBJ2-7, with 7 bases aligning to TRBD2. The germline gives CDR1 LNHDA, CDR2 SQIVND (reference sequence). CDR3 length: 16 residues. After removal of 5 bases from V and 7 bases from J, the junction contained 17 bases not matched to a gene.

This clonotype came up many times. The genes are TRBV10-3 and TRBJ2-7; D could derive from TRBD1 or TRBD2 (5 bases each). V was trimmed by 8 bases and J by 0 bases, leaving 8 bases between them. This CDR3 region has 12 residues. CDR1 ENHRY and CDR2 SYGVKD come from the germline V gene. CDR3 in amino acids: CAIEGSSYEQYF. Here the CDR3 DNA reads TGTGCCATCGAGGGGAGCTCCTACGAGCAGTACTTC.

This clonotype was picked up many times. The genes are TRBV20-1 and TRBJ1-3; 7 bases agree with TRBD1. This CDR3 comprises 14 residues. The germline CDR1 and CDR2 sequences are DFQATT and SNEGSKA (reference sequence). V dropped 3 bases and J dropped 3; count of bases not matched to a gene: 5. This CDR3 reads CSARSTGFGNTIYF. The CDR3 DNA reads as TGCAGTGCTAGGTCGACAGGGTTTGGAAACACCATATATTTT.